These 2 T cell receptor beta chains share one sample of origin, sequenced in a study of blood T cell repertoires in COVID-19. The repertoire was sequenced with immunoSEQ multiplex PCR; TCRdb's copy has only in-frame clones and lacks some. The sample yields more than 150,000 clones, around 86% seen once. Material: peripheral blood. These receptors came from a man aged 40-55 years with active or convalescent COVID-19.

The V and J genes are TRBV28 and TRBJ2-3; 8 nucleotides agree with TRBD2. CDR1 and CDR2 from the germline V gene are MDHEN and SYDVKM. V shed 1 base, J shed 3 bases, and the junction held 12 bases outside the gene matches. CDR3 length: 18 residues. CDR3 nucleotides: TGTGCCAGCAGTTTATTCGGTAGCGGGGACGAGGGGACAGATACGCAGTATTTT. It encodes CASSLFGSGDEGTDTQYF.

The chain recombines TRBV27 with TRBJ1-2, with D perhaps TRBD1 (6 bases). Trimming left V 7 bases short and J 6 bases short, with 21 bases between. Germline V gene data show CDR1 as MNHEY and CDR2 as SMNVEV (reference sequence). This CDR3 has 15 residues. CDR3 region: CASNEPTGGPDGYTF. CDR3 DNA: TGTGCCAGCAATGAACCAACCGGGGGGCCTGATGGCTACACCTTC.